The TCR beta chain under discussion was sequenced for a study of blood T cell repertoires in COVID-19. Trimming cost V 0 bases and J 2 bases; bases outside gene matches: 9. The germline CDR1 and CDR2 sequences are SGHNT and YYREEE (reference sequence). The CDR3 is 17 residues long. This clone was recorded many times. Sequencing used immunoSEQ multiplex PCR; TCRdb keeps in-frame clones, though not all of them. The sample contains 150,000 to 200,000 clones, 60% to 85% of which appear only once. The source is a man aged 60-69 years with active or convalescent COVID-19. Sequenced input: peripheral blood. The rearrangement uses TRBV5-4 and TRBJ2-7; TRBD2 matches at 9 bases. The CDR3 coding sequence is TGTGCCAGCAGCTTGGACGGCGGGAGGGCCCTTACCTACGAGCAGTACTTC. As protein: CASSLDGGRALTYEQYF. Filled out from reference TRBV5-4 and TRBJ2-7, the complete variable domain reads ETGVTQSPTHLIKTRGQQVTLRCSSQSGHNTVSWYQQALGQGPQFIFQYYREEENGRGNFPPRFSGLQFPNYSSELNVNALELDDSALYLCASSLDGGRALTYEQYFGPGTRLTVT.